Listed below are T cell receptor beta chains from one sample, sequenced in a study of Ad26.COV2.S vaccination and SARS-CoV-2 variants. The repertoire was sequenced with immunoSEQ multiplex PCR; TCRdb's copy has only in-frame clones and lacks some. The sample lists roughly 700,000 clones; more than 80% were seen once. Material: peripheral blood, obtained in a trial of Ad26.COV2.S vaccine versus placebo. The receptors shown here come from a person between 18 and 60 years old who received the Ad26.COV2.S COVID-19 vaccine or a placebo. CDR3s include the opening cysteine and the closing phenylalanine or tryptophan. Fields, in order: J gene, CDR3 length, V gene, CDR3 protein.

TRBJ2-1 16 TRBV11-3 CASSLGSSSLYNEQFF
TRBJ1-1 11 TRBV20-1 CSANFEVKAFF
TRBJ2-4 16 TRBV7-8 CASSLVGAAGRNIQYF
TRBJ2-5 14 TRBV30 CAWKLAGKQETQYF
TRBJ2-1 15 TRBV7-8 CASSPRLATANEQFF
TRBJ1-5 16 TRBV5-1 CASSLGTGQNNQPQHF
TRBJ1-5 15 TRBV18 CASSPLDGNNQPQHF
TRBJ1-5 17 TRBV11-2 CASSNGAGGYSNQPQHF
TRBJ2-1 11 TRBV20-1 CSATSSDEQFF
TRBJ2-5 16 TRBV5-4 CASSSRLAGAQETQYF
TRBJ2-7 15 TRBV6-5 CASSSGGASSYEQYF
TRBJ2-7 16 TRBV5-1 CASSTGLAGPGAEQYF
TRBJ1-5 17 TRBV2 CASSDPGELWGNQPQHF
TRBJ2-1 11 TRBV29-1 CSVTTYNEQFF
TRBJ1-5 13 TRBV20-1 CSASAGGNQPQHF
TRBJ2-7 16 TRBV18 CASSPPGLGGDYEQYF
TRBJ2-7 14 TRBV5-6 CASSLRGGAWEQYF
TRBJ1-1 16 TRBV7-9 CASSLPGRPENTEAFF
TRBJ2-7 13 TRBV3-1/TRBV3-2 CASSQSGWNEQYF
TRBJ2-4 13 TRBV12-3/TRBV12-4 CASSLGGAGVQYF
TRBJ1-5 21 TRBV4-3 CASSQEKGRTGGSLSNQPQHF
TRBJ2-1 14 TRBV11-3 CASSFGLAVNEQFF
TRBJ2-5 14 TRBV27 CASSLNRVEDPQYF
TRBJ2-5 16 TRBV5-1 CASSAGIYPFKETQYF
TRBJ2-4 19 TRBV3-1/TRBV3-2 CASSQLGTSGSLAKNIQYF
TRBJ1-5 16 TRBV6-2/TRBV6-3 CASSYLRGQGNQPQHF
TRBJ1-1 11 TRBV10-3 CAISSGPEAFF
TRBJ1-5 14 TRBV6-6 CASTARTGSQPQHF
TRBJ2-7 16 TRBV5-1 CASSPPGQSSSYEQYF
TRBJ2-5 13 TRBV5-1 CASSLDLQETQYF
TRBJ1-1 13 TRBV27 CASSASGQGTAFF
TRBJ2-5 15 TRBV4-3 CASSQQTGAEETQYF
TRBJ2-1 11 TRBV30 CAWSLRETQFF
TRBJ1-1 13 TRBV4-3 CASSLGQGTEAFF
TRBJ2-6 15 TRBV15 CATSNQGGGANVLTF
TRBJ2-2 14 TRBV2 CASSERQNTGELFF
TRBJ1-5 15 TRBV15 CATSRDRGAGQPQHF
TRBJ2-3 14 TRBV15 CATSRVLAGDTQYF
TRBJ2-7 13 TRBV30 CAWSLPGEREQYF
TRBJ2-5 10 TRBV19 CAEGAETQYF